This T cell receptor (beta chain) was recorded in a study of CD4 T cells in relation to SARS-CoV-2 and coronaviruses. Study as a whole: Controls used an HIV-1 Nef peptide pool or no peptide.

About this clone: Its specificity is unknown.

Here immunoSEQ multiplex PCR was the method, and the copy in TCRdb shows in-frame clones only, minus some. The sample yields 9,500 to 12,000 clones, roughly 81% seen once. Unexposed donor CD4+ T cells date from 2011-2018, before the COVID-19 pandemic. Isolation of CD4+ T cells took place after about 9 days in culture. Germline-derived CDR1 and CDR2 are SGHAT and FQNNGV. The CDR3 is 13 residues long. V was pared by 3 bases and J by 5 bases, with 9 bases between. This chain joins TRBV11-2 and TRBJ2-3; D gene uncertain. This clonotype was obtained from a human donor in good health. The material sequenced was CD4+ T cells from PBMCs, cultured in vitro. DNA for the CDR3: TGTGCCAGCAGCTTCACAGTACTAGATACGCAGTATTTT. It is translated as CASSFTVLDTQYF.